The 17 T cell receptor beta chains reported below all come from one sample, sequenced in a study of regulatory T cells in long-lasting Graves disease. Sequencing libraries for TCR beta were prepared with iRepertoire HTBI primers and Arm-PCR of CDR3 regions. TCRdb analysed the multiplex PCR reads with MiXCR anew, one entry per CDR3 protein. The data hold some 440,000 distinct CDR3 sequences, with about 20% observed a single time. Described time point: persistent/refractory GD, antithyroid drugs over 5 years with positive TRAb. Scientists built the TCR library using RNA that was extracted from PBMCs. The sequences come from peripheral blood mononuclear cells (PBMCs), collected when the disease was refractory, from a patient treated with antithyroid drugs. All receptors derive from a female donor with Graves disease.

Ten or more counts support this clonotype. The genes are TRBV12-3 or TRBV12-4 and TRBJ2-5; possible D gene TRBD1, 6 bases. The CDR3 has 13 amino acids. V lost 6 bases to trimming and J lost 5 bases, with 13 bases between them. The CDR3 DNA reads as TGTGCCAGCAGCTACAGGGTCGGGGAGACCCAGTACTTC. This encodes CASSYRVGETQYF.

This clonotype was observed many times. V gene TRBV7-2 combines with J gene TRBJ1-5; D is undetermined. Germline CDR1 reads SGHTA; CDR2 reads FQGNSA. Trimming left V 5 bases short and J 2 bases short, with 7 bases between. This CDR3 has 13 residues. CDR3 sequence (DNA): TGTGCCAGCAGCGAGGCAGGCAATCAGCCCCAGCATTTT. Its translation: CASSEAGNQPQHF.

This clonotype occurred a few times. This chain links TRBV6-2 or TRBV6-3 with TRBJ2-2; D not certain. Germline loops: CDR1 MNHEY, CDR2 SVGEGT. V gave up 2 bases and J gave up 6 bases, with 7 bases separating them. The CDR3 has 13 amino acids. Here the CDR3 reads CASSYIRSGELFF. For the CDR3, the DNA is TGTGCCAGCAGTTACATCCGTTCCGGGGAGCTGTTTTTT.

CDR3 sequence reads: CAISEPVGGGTEAFF. CDR3 bases: TGTGCCATCAGTGAGCCCGTAGGGGGGGGCACTGAAGCTTTCTTT. The gene calls are TRBV10-3 and TRBJ1-1; D perhaps matches TRBD1 (6 bases). This CDR3 region has 15 residues. Trimming pared 2 bases from V and 4 bases from J, leaving 14 bases between. Per the germline V gene, CDR1 is ENHRY and CDR2 is SYGVKD.

This clonotype was seen just once. Possible read error: a much larger clone is one base away. J is TRBJ2-7 and V is TRBV3-1, with 9 bases identical to TRBD2. The CDR3 runs to 15 residues. Germline V lookup: CDR1 LGHDT, CDR2 YNNKEL (reference sequence). The junction had 14 bases not matched to a gene; V was cut back by 5 bases and J by 9 bases. The CDR3 DNA is TGTGCCAGCAGCGAACTGGGACTAGCTAACGACGGGCAGTACTTC. This encodes CASSELGLANDGQYF.

V gene TRBV4-3 combines with J gene TRBJ1-5, with D possibly TRBD1 on 6 matching bases. There are 16 residues in the CDR3. Per the germline V gene, CDR1 is LGHNA and CDR2 is YSLEER. Trimming pared 0 bases from V and 3 bases from J, leaving 12 bases between. The CDR3 reads CASSQDPGDLNQPQHF. In DNA form, the CDR3 reads TGCGCCAGCAGCCAAGACCCAGGGGACCTCAATCAGCCCCAGCATTTT.

The chain couples TRBV29-1 to TRBJ1-1, with a tentative D call TRBD1 (6 bases). V was pared by 8 bases and J by 1 base, with 11 bases between. The CDR3 has 12 amino acids. CDR1 and CDR2 (germline): SQVTM, ANQGSEA. The CDR3 bases are TGCAGCTGCGAACAGGGGAACACTGAAGCTTTCTTT. Its protein is CSCEQGNTEAFF.

This clonotype was picked up a small number of times. This chain joins TRBV4-1 and TRBJ2-7; 7 bases match TRBD1. The CDR3 length is 14 residues. The ends lost 0 bases at V and 7 bases at J; junction bases unmatched: 6. Germline V gives CDR1 MGHRA, CDR2 YSYEKL. This CDR3 reads CASSQDAFRGEQYF. In DNA, the CDR3 is TGCGCCAGCAGCCAAGATGCCTTCAGGGGGGAGCAGTACTTC.

This clonotype was seen at least ten times. This rearrangement joins TRBV6-1 to TRBJ2-5, with 9 bases identical to TRBD1. Germline CDR1 MNHNS, CDR2 SASEGT. The junction had 3 bases not matched to a gene; V was cut back by 5 bases and J by 5 bases. The length of the CDR3 is 13 residues. CDR3 amino acids: CASSMDRGETQYF. The CDR3 DNA follows: TGTGCCAGCAGTATGGACAGGGGCGAGACCCAGTACTTC.

The genes are TRBV29-1 and TRBJ2-1, with 9 positions matching TRBD2. There are 15 residues in the CDR3. From germline, CDR1 is SQVTM and CDR2 ANQGSEA. V shed 6 bases and J 7 bases; nucleotides not matched to a gene: 13. In nucleotides, the CDR3 is TGCAGCGTGTACTCGCGGGAGGGCCTTAAAAATGAGCAGTTCTTC. Its protein product is CSVYSREGLKNEQFF.

The sample holds one count of this clonotype. A far larger clone is one nucleotide away, so this likely arose from a read error. The chain links TRBV28 to TRBJ2-5, with D perhaps TRBD2 (6 bases). The germline CDR1 and CDR2 sequences are MDHEN and SYDVKM. The CDR3 runs 15 residues. The CDR3 loop is CASTTTGGDQVTQYF. DNA of the CDR3: TGTGCCAGCACGACTACGGGCGGGGACCAAGTGACCCAGTACTTC.

J is TRBJ2-7 and V is TRBV10-3; 7 bases fit TRBD2. The length of the CDR3 is 15 residues. The V gene's germline CDR1 is ENHRY and CDR2 SYGVKD. Germline trimming cut 6 bases from V and 2 bases from J; bases unmatched to any gene: 10. DNA of the CDR3: TGTGCCATCAGGGGCGGGTCGGGAGGACCCTACGAGCAGTACTTC. Amino acids: CAIRGGSGGPYEQYF.

This clonotype occurred many times. The chain couples TRBV2 to TRBJ1-5; tentative D call: TRBD1 (5 bases). Germline-derived CDR1 and CDR2 are SNHLY and FYNNEI. This CDR3 has 16 residues. V was pared by 0 bases and J by 3 bases, with 12 bases between. CDR3 sequence (DNA): TGTGCCAGCAGTGAAGCGTCAGGGTCTGTCAATCAGCCCCAGCATTTT. It codes for CASSEASGSVNQPQHF.

The chain joins TRBV19 to TRBJ2-7; D not resolved. The length of the CDR3 is 11 residues. The V gene lost 7 bases and the J gene lost 4 bases, with 8 bases spanning the gap. Germline-derived CDR1 and CDR2 are LNHDA and SQIVND (reference sequence). The CDR3 DNA reads as TGTGCCAGTATGTATGGTTACGAGCAGTACTTC. Translation: CASMYGYEQYF.

CDR3 in amino acids: CASSPGLAFGELFF. CDR3 nucleotide sequence: TGCGCCAGCAGCCCAGGACTAGCGTTCGGGGAGCTGTTTTTT. The V and J genes are TRBV5-1 and TRBJ2-2; TRBD2 matches 9 bases. The CDR3 loop spans 14 amino acids. CDR1 and CDR2 (germline): SGHRS, YFSETQ. V was pared by 4 bases and J by 7 bases, with 5 bases of the junction left unmatched.

V gene TRBV7-9 combines with J gene TRBJ1-1; 7 positions agree with TRBD1. Per germline, CDR1 SEHNR and CDR2 FQNEAQ (reference sequence). This CDR3 has 13 amino acids. J was trimmed by 6 bases and V by 6 bases; bases with no gene match: 7. The CDR3 nucleotides read TGTGCCAGCAGGTACCCGGGACAGCCTGAAGCTTTCTTT. Encoded protein: CASRYPGQPEAFF.

This clonotype appeared many times. DNA of the CDR3: TGTGCCAGCAGTATCAGGGACAGCACCTATGGCTACACCTTC. Translating it yields CASSIRDSTYGYTF. V and J are TRBV28 and TRBJ1-2, with TRBD1 identical over 7 bases. The CDR3 has 14 amino acids. V shed 5 bases, J shed 4 bases, and the junction held 7 bases outside the gene matches. Germline V gene lookup returns CDR1 MDHEN and CDR2 SYDVKM.